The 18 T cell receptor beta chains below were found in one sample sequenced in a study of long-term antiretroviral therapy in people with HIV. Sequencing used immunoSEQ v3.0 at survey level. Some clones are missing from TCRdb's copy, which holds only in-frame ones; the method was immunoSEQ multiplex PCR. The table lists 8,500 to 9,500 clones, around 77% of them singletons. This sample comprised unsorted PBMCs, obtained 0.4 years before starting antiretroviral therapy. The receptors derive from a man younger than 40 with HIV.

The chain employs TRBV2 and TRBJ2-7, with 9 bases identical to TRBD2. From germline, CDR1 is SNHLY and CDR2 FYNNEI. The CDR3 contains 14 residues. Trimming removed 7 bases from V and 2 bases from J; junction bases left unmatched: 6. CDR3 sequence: CASILTSGPYEQYF. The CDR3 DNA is TGTGCCAGCATCCTGACTAGCGGACCCTACGAGCAGTACTTC.

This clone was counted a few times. Written as DNA, the CDR3 is TGTGCCAGCAGCTTTGGGGAGAGCGAGCAGTACTTC. Residues: CASSFGESEQYF. The chain uses TRBV5-4 and TRBJ2-7, with D possibly matching TRBD2 (5 bases). Germline V lookup: CDR1 SGHNT, CDR2 YYREEE (reference sequence). The ends were cut back, 2 bases at V and 6 bases at J, with 9 bases in the middle. The CDR3 has 12 amino acids.

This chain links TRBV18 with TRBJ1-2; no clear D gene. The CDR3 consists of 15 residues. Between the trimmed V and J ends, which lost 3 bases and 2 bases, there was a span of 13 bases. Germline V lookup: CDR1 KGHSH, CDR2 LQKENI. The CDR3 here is CASSPLFERNYGYTF. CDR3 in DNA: TGTGCCAGCTCACCTCTCTTCGAGAGAAACTATGGCTACACCTTC. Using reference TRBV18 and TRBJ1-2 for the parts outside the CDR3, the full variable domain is NAGVMQNPRHLVRRRGQEARLRCSPMKGHSHVYWYRQLPEEGLKFMVYLQKENIIDESGMPKERFSAEFPKEGPSILRIQQVVRGDSAAYFCASSPLFERNYGYTFGSGTRLTVV.

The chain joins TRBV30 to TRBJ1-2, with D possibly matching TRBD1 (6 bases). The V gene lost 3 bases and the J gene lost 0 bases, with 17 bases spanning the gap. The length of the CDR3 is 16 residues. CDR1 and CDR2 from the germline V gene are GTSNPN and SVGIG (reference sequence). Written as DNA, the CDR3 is TGTGCCTGGAGGGGTCCGGGACACCGTCCTAACTATGGCTACACCTTC. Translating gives CAWRGPGHRPNYGYTF.

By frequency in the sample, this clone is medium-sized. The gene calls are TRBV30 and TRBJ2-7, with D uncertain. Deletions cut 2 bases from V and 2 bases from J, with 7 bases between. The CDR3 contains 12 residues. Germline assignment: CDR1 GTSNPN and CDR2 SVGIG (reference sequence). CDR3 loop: CAWSWGTYEQYF. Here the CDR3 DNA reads TGTGCCTGGAGTTGGGGAACCTACGAGCAGTACTTC.

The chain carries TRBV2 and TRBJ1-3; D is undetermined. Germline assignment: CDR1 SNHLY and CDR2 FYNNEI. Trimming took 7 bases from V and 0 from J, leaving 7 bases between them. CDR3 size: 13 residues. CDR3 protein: CASKTDSGNTIYF. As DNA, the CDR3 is TGTGCCAGCAAAACAGACTCTGGAAACACCATATATTTT.

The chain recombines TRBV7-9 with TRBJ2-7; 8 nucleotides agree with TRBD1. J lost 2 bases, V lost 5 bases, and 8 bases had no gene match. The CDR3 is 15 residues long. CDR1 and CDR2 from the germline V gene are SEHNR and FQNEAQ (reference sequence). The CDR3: CASSAGQGATYEQYF. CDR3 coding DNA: TGTGCCAGCAGCGCAGGACAGGGCGCTACCTACGAGCAGTACTTC.

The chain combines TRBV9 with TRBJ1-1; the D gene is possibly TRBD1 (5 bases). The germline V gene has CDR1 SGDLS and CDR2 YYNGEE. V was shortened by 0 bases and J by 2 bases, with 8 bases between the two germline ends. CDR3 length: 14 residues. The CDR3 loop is CASSVAGSNTEAFF. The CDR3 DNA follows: TGTGCCAGCAGCGTAGCAGGGTCTAACACTGAAGCTTTCTTT.

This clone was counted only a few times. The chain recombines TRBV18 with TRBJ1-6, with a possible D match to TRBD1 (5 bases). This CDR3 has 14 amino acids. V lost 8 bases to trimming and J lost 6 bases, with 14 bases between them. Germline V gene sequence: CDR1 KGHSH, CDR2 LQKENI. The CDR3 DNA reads TGTGCCAGCGCGGAGGGGCGGAGTAATTCACCCCTCCACTTT. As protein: CASAEGRSNSPLHF. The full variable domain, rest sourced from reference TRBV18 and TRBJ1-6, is NAGVMQNPRHLVRRRGQEARLRCSPMKGHSHVYWYRQLPEEGLKFMVYLQKENIIDESGMPKERFSAEFPKEGPSILRIQQVVRGDSAAYFCASAEGRSNSPLHFGNGTRLTVT.

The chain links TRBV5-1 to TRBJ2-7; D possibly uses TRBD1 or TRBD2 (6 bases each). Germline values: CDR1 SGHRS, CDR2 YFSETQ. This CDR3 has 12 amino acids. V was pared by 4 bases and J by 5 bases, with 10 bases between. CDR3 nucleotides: TGCGCCAGCAGCGCAGGGGAGGACGAGCAGTACTTC. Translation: CASSAGEDEQYF. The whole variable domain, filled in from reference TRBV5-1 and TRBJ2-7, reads KAGVTQTPRYLIKTRGQQVTLSCSPISGHRSVSWYQQTPGQGLQFLFEYFSETQRNKGNFPGRFSGRQFSNSRSEMNVSTLELGDSALYLCASSAGEDEQYFGPGTRLTVT.

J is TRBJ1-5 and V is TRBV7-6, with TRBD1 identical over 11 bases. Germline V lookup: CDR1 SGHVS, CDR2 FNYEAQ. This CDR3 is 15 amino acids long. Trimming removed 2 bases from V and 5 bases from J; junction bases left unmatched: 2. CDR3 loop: CASSLLDRGHQPQHF. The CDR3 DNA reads TGTGCCAGCAGCTTACTGGACAGGGGGCATCAGCCCCAGCATTTT.

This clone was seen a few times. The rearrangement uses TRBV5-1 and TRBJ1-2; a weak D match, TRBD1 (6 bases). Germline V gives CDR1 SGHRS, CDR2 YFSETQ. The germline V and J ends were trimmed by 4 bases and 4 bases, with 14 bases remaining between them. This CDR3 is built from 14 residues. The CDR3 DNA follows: TGCGCCAGCAGCAATGGGACACGCCTCTATGGCTACACCTTC. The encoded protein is CASSNGTRLYGYTF.

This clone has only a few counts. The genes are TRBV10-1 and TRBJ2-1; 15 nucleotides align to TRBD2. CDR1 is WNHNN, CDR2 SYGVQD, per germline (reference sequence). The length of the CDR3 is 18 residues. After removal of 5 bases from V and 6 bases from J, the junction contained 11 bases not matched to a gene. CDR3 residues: CASSSLGLAGGPLNEQFF. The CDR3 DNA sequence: TGCGCCAGCAGTTCCCTGGGACTAGCGGGAGGACCCCTCAATGAGCAGTTCTTC.

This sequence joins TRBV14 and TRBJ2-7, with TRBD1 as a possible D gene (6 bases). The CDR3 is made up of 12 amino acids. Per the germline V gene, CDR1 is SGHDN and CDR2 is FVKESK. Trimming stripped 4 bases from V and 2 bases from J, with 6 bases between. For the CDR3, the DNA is TGTGCCAGCAGCCGGACAGCCTACGAGCAGTACTTC. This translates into CASSRTAYEQYF.

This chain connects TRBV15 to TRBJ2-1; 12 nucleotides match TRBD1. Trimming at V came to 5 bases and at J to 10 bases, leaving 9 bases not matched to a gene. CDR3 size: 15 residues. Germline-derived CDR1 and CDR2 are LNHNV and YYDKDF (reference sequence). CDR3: CATSGRDRGLGEQFF. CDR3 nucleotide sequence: TGTGCCACCAGCGGCCGGGACAGGGGGCTGGGGGAGCAGTTCTTC. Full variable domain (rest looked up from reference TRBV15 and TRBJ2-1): DAMVIQNPRYQVTQFGKPVTLSCSQTLNHNVMYWYQQKSSQAPKLLFHYYDKDFNNEADTPDNFQSRRPNTSFCFLDIRSPGLGDTAMYLCATSGRDRGLGEQFFGPGTRLTVL.

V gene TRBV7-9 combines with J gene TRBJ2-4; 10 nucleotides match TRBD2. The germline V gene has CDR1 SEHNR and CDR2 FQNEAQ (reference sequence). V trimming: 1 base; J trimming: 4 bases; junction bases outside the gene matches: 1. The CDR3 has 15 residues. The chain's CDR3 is CASSLVTSGKNIQYF. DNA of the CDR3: TGTGCCAGCAGCTTAGTGACTAGCGGGAAAAACATTCAGTACTTC.

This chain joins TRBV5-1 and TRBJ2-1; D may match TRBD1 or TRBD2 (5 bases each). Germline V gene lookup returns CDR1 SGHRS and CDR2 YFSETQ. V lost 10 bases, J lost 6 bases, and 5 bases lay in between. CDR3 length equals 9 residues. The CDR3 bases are TGCGCCGGGACCAATGAGCAGTTCTTC. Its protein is CAGTNEQFF.

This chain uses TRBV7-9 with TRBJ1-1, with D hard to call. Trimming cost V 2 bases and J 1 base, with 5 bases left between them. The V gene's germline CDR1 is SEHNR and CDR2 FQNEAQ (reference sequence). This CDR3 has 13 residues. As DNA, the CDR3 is TGTGCCAGCAGCTTACCAGGGAACACTGAAGCTTTCTTT. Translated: CASSLPGNTEAFF.